This TCR beta chain is from a study of control samples from healthy donors and cancer patients. The germline V gene encodes CDR1 LGHNA and CDR2 YNFKEQ. V was shortened by 1 base and J by 0 bases, with 7 bases between the two germline ends. The CDR3 runs to 15 residues. Sequenced by immunoSEQ multiplex PCR; TCRdb stores in-frame clones only, minus some. This sample contains about 190,000 clones. The sequencing input was blood. The sequence derives from a woman in her 30s in good health. The chain joins TRBV4-2 to TRBJ1-5; D is ambiguous. CDR3 coding DNA: TGTGCCAGCAGCCAAGTTTCGGCTAGCAATCAGCCCCAGCATTTT. It specifies CASSQVSASNQPQHF.